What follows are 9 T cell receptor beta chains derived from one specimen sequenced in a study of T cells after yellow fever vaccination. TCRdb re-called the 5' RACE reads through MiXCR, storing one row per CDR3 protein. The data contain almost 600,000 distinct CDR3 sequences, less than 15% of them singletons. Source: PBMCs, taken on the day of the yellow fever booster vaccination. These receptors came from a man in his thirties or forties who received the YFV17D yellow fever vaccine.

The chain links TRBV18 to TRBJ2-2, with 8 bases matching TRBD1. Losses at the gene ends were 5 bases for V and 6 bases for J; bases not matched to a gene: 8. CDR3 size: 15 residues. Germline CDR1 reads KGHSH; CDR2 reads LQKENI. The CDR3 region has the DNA TGTGCCAGCTCATCGACAGGGGATACAGCCGGGGAGCTGTTTTTT. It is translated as CASSSTGDTAGELFF.

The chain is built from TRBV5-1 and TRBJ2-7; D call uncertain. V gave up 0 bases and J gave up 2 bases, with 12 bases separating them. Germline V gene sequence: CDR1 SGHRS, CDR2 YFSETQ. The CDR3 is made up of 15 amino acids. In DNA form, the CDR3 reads TGCGCCAGCAGCTTGGTTGGGGAAATGACCTACGAGCAGTACTTC. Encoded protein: CASSLVGEMTYEQYF. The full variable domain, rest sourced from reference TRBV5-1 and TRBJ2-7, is KAGVTQTPRYLIKTRGQQVTLSCSPISGHRSVSWYQQTPGQGLQFLFEYFSETQRNKGNFPGRFSGRQFSNSRSEMNVSTLELGDSALYLCASSLVGEMTYEQYFGPGTRLTVT.

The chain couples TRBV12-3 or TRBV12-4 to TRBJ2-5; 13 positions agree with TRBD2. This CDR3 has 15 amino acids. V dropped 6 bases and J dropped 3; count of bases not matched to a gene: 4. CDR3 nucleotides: TGTGCCAGCAGGCCTGGGACTAGCGGGGAAGAGACCCAGTACTTC. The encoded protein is CASRPGTSGEETQYF.

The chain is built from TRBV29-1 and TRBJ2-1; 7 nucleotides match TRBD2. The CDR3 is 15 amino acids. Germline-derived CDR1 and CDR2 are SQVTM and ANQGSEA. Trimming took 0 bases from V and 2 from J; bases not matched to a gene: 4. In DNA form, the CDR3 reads TGCAGCGTTGAAGACCTAGCGGCAACCTACAATGAGCAGTTCTTC. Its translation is CSVEDLAATYNEQFF.

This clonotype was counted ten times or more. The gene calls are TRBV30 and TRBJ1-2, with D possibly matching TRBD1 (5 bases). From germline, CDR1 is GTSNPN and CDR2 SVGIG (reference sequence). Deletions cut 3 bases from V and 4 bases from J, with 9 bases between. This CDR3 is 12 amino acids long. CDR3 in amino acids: CAWSHGGYGYTF. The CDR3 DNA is TGTGCCTGGAGCCACGGGGGCTATGGCTACACCTTC. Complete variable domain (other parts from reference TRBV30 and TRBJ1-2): SQTIHQWPATLVQPVGSPLSLECTVEGTSNPNLYWYRQAAGRGLQLLFYSVGIGQISSEVPQNLSASRPQDRQFILSSKKLLLSDSGFYLCAWSHGGYGYTFGSGTRLTVV.

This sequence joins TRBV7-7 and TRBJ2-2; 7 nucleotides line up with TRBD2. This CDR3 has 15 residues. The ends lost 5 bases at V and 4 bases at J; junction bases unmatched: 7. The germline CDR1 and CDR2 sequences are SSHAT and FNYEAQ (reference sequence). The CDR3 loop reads CASSPRDYPTGELFF. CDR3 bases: TGTGCCAGCAGCCCCCGGGACTACCCCACCGGGGAGCTGTTTTTT. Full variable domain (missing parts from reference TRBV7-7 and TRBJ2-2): GAGVSQSPRYKVTKRGQDVTLRCDPISSHATLYWYQQALGQGPEFLTYFNYEAQPDKSGLPSDRFSAERPEGSISTLTIQRTEQRDSAMYRCASSPRDYPTGELFFGEGSRLTVL.

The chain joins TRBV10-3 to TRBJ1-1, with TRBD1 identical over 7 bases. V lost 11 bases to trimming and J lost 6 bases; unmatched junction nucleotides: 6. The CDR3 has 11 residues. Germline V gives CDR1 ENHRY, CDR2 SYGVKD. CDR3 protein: CAAKTGPEAFF. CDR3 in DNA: TGTGCCGCCAAGACAGGGCCTGAAGCTTTCTTT.

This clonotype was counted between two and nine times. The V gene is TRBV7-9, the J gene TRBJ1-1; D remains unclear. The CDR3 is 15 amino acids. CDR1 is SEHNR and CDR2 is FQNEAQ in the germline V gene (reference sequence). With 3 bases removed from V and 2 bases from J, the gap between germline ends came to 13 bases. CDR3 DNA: TGTGCCAGCAGCTTTGGTGGTTCCCGAAACACTGAAGCTTTCTTT. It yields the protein CASSFGGSRNTEAFF.

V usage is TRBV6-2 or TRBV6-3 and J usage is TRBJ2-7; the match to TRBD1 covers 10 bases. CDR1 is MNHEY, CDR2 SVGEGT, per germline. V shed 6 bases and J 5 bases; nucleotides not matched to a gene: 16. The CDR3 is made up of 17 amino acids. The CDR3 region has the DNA TGTGCCAGCAGAGACCCGCCCGGACAGGGGGTTATGGACGAGCAGTACTTC. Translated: CASRDPPGQGVMDEQYF.